Listed below are T cell receptor beta chains from one sample, sequenced in a study of patients and donors after allogeneic stem cell transplantation. TCRdb called the RT-PCR reads again in MiXCR, with one record for every CDR3 protein. In the table there are roughly 140,000 distinct CDR3 sequences, about two fifths of which are singletons. Sequencing input: blood, either unsorted or a sorted T cell fraction (not recorded which). The receptors originated from a human donor who was either an allogeneic HSCT recipient or a stem cell or donor lymphocyte infusion donor (not recorded which). It is not recorded whose cells these are; they may come from a transplant donor. CDR3s include the opening cysteine and the closing phenylalanine or tryptophan. D genes are given only for firm matches. Only part of the rows carry a size: once, few, many, or a class if the clone is expanded.

v_gene: TRBV12-3/TRBV12-4
abundance: few
j_gene: TRBJ1-5
d_gene: -
CDR3aa: CASSWGQSSGQPQHF
CDR3nt: TGTGCCAGCAGTTGGGGACAAAGCAGTGGTCAGCCCCAGCATTTT

v_gene: TRBV24-1
abundance: -
j_gene: TRBJ2-3
d_gene: -
CDR3aa: CATSDSRSRGRDTQYF
CDR3nt: TGTGCCACCAGTGATTCCCGAAGCAGGGGCAGGGATACGCAGTATTTT

v_gene: TRBV5-1
abundance: few
j_gene: TRBJ1-5
d_gene: -
CDR3aa: CASSLVGGNSNQPQHF
CDR3nt: TGCGCCAGCAGCTTGGTCGGCGGTAATAGCAATCAGCCCCAGCATTTT

v_gene: TRBV12-3/TRBV12-4
abundance: -
j_gene: TRBJ1-2
d_gene: -
CDR3aa: CASSWGQENGYTF
CDR3nt: TGTGCCAGCAGTTGGGGGCAGGAGAATGGCTACACCTTC

v_gene: TRBV4-1
abundance: -
j_gene: TRBJ1-2
d_gene: -
CDR3aa: CASSPYSGPLSLVYGYTF
CDR3nt: TGCGCCAGCAGCCCTTACTCCGGGCCTCTCAGCCTTGTCTATGGCTACACCTTC

v_gene: TRBV21-1
abundance: few
j_gene: TRBJ2-5
d_gene: -
CDR3aa: CASSKEAPMPRETQYF
CDR3nt: TGTGCCAGCAGCAAAGAGGCACCGATGCCTAGGGAGACCCAGTACTTC

v_gene: TRBV20-1
abundance: once
j_gene: TRBJ2-1
d_gene: TRBD2
CDR3aa: CSARDPGLAGRNVQFF
CDR3nt: TGCAGTGCTAGAGACCCGGGACTAGCGGGGCGAAATGTGCAGTTCTTC

v_gene: TRBV10-3
abundance: -
j_gene: TRBJ2-3
d_gene: -
CDR3aa: CAISPDGASTDTQYF
CDR3nt: TGTGCCATCAGCCCAGACGGAGCTAGCACAGATACGCAGTATTTT

v_gene: TRBV6-6
abundance: few
j_gene: TRBJ1-1
d_gene: -
CDR3aa: CASISGGAGTEAFF
CDR3nt: TGTGCCAGCATCAGCGGGGGGGCGGGAACTGAAGCTTTCTTT

v_gene: TRBV7-6
abundance: few
j_gene: TRBJ1-4
d_gene: TRBD1
CDR3aa: CASSSGQRREKLFF
CDR3nt: TGTGCCAGCAGCTCGGGACAGCGACGTGAAAAACTGTTTTTT

v_gene: TRBV7-2
abundance: -
j_gene: TRBJ2-5
d_gene: -
CDR3aa: CASSPRGRGSETQYF
CDR3nt: TGTGCCAGCAGCCCACGAGGGCGGGGATCAGAGACCCAGTACTTC

v_gene: TRBV6-2/TRBV6-3
abundance: few
j_gene: TRBJ1-4
d_gene: TRBD1
CDR3aa: CASSYPGTEEKLFF
CDR3nt: TGTGCCAGCAGTTACCCCGGGACAGAAGAAAAACTGTTTTTT

v_gene: TRBV6-6
abundance: -
j_gene: TRBJ1-6
d_gene: TRBD1
CDR3aa: CASSYVGQGYHHF
CDR3nt: TGTGCCAGCAGTTACGTGGGACAGGGCTACCACCACTTT

v_gene: TRBV7-9
abundance: few
j_gene: TRBJ1-3
d_gene: -
CDR3aa: CASSLDLAYSGNTIYF
CDR3nt: TGTGCCAGCAGCTTAGACCTGGCTTACTCTGGAAACACCATATATTTT

v_gene: TRBV6-1
abundance: -
j_gene: TRBJ1-5
d_gene: -
CDR3aa: CASSAGAPGNQPQHF
CDR3nt: TGTGCCAGCAGTGCAGGGGCCCCTGGCAATCAGCCCCAGCATTTT

v_gene: TRBV5-1
abundance: -
j_gene: TRBJ2-5
d_gene: -
CDR3aa: CASSAQETQYF
CDR3nt: TGCGCCAGCAGCGCCCAAGAGACCCAGTACTTC

v_gene: TRBV6-6
abundance: few
j_gene: TRBJ1-4
d_gene: -
CDR3aa: CASSYPLRGTNEKLFF
CDR3nt: TGTGCCAGCAGTTACCCCCTTAGGGGTACGAATGAAAAACTGTTTTTT

v_gene: TRBV5-1
abundance: few
j_gene: TRBJ1-1
d_gene: TRBD1
CDR3aa: CASTPGGRTEAFF
CDR3nt: TGCGCCAGCACCCCAGGGGGCAGGACTGAAGCTTTCTTT

v_gene: TRBV11-2
abundance: -
j_gene: TRBJ2-5
d_gene: TRBD2
CDR3aa: CASSLQTSAETQYF
CDR3nt: TGTGCCAGCAGCCTACAGACTAGCGCAGAGACCCAGTACTTC

v_gene: TRBV5-5
abundance: -
j_gene: TRBJ1-1
d_gene: -
CDR3aa: CASRGWVGNTEAFF
CDR3nt: TGTGCCAGCAGAGGATGGGTAGGGAACACTGAAGCTTTCTTT

v_gene: TRBV6-5
abundance: -
j_gene: TRBJ1-5
d_gene: -
CDR3aa: CASSTVQGLQPQHF
CDR3nt: TGTGCCAGCAGTACGGTGCAGGGCTTGCAGCCCCAGCATTTT

v_gene: TRBV3-1
abundance: -
j_gene: TRBJ2-4
d_gene: -
CDR3aa: CASSDLAKNIQYF
CDR3nt: TGTGCCAGCAGCGACCTAGCCAAAAACATTCAGTACTTC

v_gene: TRBV5-6
abundance: many
j_gene: TRBJ1-4
d_gene: TRBD1
CDR3aa: CASSLVGGAEEKLFF
CDR3nt: TGTGCCAGCAGCTTGGTAGGGGGCGCTGAGGAAAAACTGTTTTTT

v_gene: TRBV12-3/TRBV12-4
abundance: -
j_gene: TRBJ1-2
d_gene: -
CDR3aa: CASSLGASYGYTF
CDR3nt: TGTGCCAGCAGTTTGGGGGCGAGCTATGGCTACACCTTC

v_gene: TRBV29-1
abundance: few
j_gene: TRBJ1-1
d_gene: -
CDR3aa: CSVEGLGVRAEAFF
CDR3nt: TGCAGCGTTGAAGGGTTGGGAGTAAGGGCTGAAGCTTTCTTT

v_gene: TRBV5-1
abundance: few
j_gene: TRBJ1-1
d_gene: -
CDR3aa: CASSLGDGTMNTEAFF
CDR3nt: TGCGCCAGCAGCTTGGGGGATGGGACCATGAACACTGAAGCTTTCTTT

v_gene: TRBV3-1
abundance: -
j_gene: TRBJ1-4
d_gene: -
CDR3aa: CASSQGSPNEKLFF
CDR3nt: TGTGCCAGCAGCCAAGGAAGTCCGAATGAAAAACTGTTTTTT

v_gene: TRBV5-1
abundance: -
j_gene: TRBJ1-1
d_gene: -
CDR3aa: CASSPDYGGNTEAFF
CDR3nt: TGCGCCAGCAGCCCCGACTATGGGGGGAACACTGAAGCTTTCTTT

v_gene: TRBV21-1
abundance: -
j_gene: TRBJ2-7
d_gene: -
CDR3aa: CASSKEGQYEQYF
CDR3nt: TGTGCCAGCAGCAAAGAGGGACAGTACGAGCAGTACTTC

v_gene: TRBV9
abundance: once
j_gene: TRBJ2-1
d_gene: TRBD2
CDR3aa: CASSPFPRLAGGTEQFF
CDR3nt: TGTGCCAGCAGCCCATTTCCTAGGCTAGCGGGGGGAACTGAGCAGTTCTTC

v_gene: TRBV20-1
abundance: few
j_gene: TRBJ1-1
d_gene: -
CDR3aa: CSASWGNTEAFF
CDR3nt: TGCAGTGCTAGTTGGGGGAACACTGAAGCTTTCTTT

v_gene: TRBV24-1
abundance: -
j_gene: TRBJ2-5
d_gene: -
CDR3aa: CATSDSDRTAETQYF
CDR3nt: TGTGCCACCAGTGATTCCGACAGGACTGCGGAGACCCAGTACTTC

v_gene: TRBV10-3
abundance: few
j_gene: TRBJ1-5
d_gene: TRBD1
CDR3aa: CAISERQGAREPQHF
CDR3nt: TGTGCCATCAGTGAACGACAGGGGGCGAGAGAGCCCCAGCATTTT